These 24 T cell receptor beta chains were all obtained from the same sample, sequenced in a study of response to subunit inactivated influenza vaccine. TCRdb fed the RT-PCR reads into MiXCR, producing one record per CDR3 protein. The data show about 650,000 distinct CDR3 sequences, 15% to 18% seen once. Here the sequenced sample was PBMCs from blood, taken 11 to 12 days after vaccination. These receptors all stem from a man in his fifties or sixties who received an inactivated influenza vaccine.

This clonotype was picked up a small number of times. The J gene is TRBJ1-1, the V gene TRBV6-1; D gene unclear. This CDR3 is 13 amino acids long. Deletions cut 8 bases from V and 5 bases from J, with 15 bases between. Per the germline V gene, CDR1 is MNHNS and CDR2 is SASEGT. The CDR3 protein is CASYGRMGTEAFF. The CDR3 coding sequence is TGTGCCAGCTACGGTCGAATGGGGACTGAAGCTTTCTTT.

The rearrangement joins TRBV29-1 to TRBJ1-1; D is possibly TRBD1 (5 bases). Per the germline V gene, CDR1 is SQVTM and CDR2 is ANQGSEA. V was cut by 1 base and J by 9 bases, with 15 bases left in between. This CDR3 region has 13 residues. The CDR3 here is CSVEGGAELKAFF. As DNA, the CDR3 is TGCAGCGTTGAAGGGGGCGCAGAGTTAAAAGCTTTCTTT.

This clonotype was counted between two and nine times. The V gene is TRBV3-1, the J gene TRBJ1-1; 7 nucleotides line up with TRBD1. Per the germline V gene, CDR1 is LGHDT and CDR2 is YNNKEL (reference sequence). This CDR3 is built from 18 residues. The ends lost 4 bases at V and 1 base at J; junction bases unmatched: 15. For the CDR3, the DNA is TGTGCCAGCAGCCGAAACAGGGGAGGATTAATACAGAACACTGAAGCTTTCTTT. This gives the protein CASSRNRGGLIQNTEAFF.

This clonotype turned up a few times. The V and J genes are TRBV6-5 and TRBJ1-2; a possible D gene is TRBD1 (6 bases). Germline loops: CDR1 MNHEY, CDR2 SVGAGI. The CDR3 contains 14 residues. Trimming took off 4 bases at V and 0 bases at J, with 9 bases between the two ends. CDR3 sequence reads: CASSSQGSNYGYTF. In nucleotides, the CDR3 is TGTGCCAGCAGTTCGCAGGGGTCTAACTATGGCTACACCTTC.

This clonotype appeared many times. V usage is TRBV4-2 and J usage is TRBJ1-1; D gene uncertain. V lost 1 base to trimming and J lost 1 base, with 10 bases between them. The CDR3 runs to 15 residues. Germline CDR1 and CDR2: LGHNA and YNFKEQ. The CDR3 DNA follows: TGTGCCAGCAGCCAAGCCGCCCTACAGAACACTGAAGCTTTCTTT. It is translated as CASSQAALQNTEAFF.

CDR3 region: CASSQGTGTAAPRAKNIQYF. Here the CDR3 DNA reads TGCGCCAGCAGCCAAGGCACCGGGACCGCCGCCCCTAGGGCCAAAAACATTCAGTACTTC. The rearrangement uses TRBV4-1 and TRBJ2-4, with D possibly called TRBD1 or TRBD2 (5 bases each). Trimming left V 1 base short and J 1 base short, with 23 bases between. The germline V gene encodes CDR1 MGHRA and CDR2 YSYEKL. CDR3 size: 20 residues.

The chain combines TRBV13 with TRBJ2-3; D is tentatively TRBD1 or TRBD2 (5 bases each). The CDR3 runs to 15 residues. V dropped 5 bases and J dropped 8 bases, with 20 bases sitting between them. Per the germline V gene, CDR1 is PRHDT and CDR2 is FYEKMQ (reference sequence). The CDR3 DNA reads TGTGCCAGCAGCCCTAATTGGGACCAAGCCGGTACGCAGTATTTT. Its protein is CASSPNWDQAGTQYF.

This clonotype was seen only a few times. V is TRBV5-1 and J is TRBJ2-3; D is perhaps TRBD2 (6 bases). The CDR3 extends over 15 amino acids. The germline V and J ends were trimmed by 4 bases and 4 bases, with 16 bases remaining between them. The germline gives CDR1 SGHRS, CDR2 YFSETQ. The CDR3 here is CASSLGLPSADTQYF. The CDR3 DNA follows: TGCGCCAGCAGCCTAGGACTACCGTCCGCAGATACGCAGTATTTT.

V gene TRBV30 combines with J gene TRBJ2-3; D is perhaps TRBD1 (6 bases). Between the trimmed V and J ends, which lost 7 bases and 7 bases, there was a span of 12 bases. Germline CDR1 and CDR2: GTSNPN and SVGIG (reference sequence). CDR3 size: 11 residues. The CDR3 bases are TGTGCCTTGAAAAGGGGGAATACGCAGTATTTT. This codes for CALKRGNTQYF.

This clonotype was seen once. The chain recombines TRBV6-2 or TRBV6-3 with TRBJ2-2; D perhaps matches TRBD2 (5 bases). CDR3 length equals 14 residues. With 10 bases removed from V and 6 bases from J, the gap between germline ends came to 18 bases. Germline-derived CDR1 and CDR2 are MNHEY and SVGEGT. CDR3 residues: CAIRSPEGAGELFF. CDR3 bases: TGTGCCATACGAAGTCCTGAGGGTGCCGGGGAGCTGTTTTTT.

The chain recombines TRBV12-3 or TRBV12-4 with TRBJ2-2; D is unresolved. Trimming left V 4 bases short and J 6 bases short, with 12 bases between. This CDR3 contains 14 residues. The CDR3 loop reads CASSSSTSAGELFF. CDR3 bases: TGTGCCAGCAGTTCGTCGACGAGCGCCGGGGAGCTGTTTTTT.

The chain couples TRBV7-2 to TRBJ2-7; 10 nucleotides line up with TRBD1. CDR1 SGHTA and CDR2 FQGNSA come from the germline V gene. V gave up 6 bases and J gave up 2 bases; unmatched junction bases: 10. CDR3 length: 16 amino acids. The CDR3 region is CASSTGPGQGPYEQYF. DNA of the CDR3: TGTGCCAGCAGTACCGGACCGGGACAGGGGCCCTACGAGCAGTACTTC.

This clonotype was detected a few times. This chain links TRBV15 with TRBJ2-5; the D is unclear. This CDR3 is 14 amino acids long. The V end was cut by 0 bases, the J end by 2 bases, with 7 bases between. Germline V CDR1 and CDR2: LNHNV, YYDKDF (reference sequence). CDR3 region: CATSREWQQETQYF. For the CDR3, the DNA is TGTGCCACCAGCAGAGAATGGCAGCAAGAGACCCAGTACTTC.

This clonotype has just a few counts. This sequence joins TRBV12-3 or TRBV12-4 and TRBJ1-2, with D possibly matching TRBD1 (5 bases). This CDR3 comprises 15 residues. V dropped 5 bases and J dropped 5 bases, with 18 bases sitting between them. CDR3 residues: CASSRPGERRYGYTF. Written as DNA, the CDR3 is TGTGCCAGCAGTCGCCCGGGGGAACGGAGGTATGGCTACACCTTC.

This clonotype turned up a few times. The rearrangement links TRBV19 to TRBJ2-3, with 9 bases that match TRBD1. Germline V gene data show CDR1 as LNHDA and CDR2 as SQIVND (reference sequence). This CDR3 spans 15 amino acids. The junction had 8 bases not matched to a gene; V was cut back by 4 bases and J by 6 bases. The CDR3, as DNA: TGTGCCAGTAGTAAATTTGGACAGGGGATGGATACGCAGTATTTT. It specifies CASSKFGQGMDTQYF.

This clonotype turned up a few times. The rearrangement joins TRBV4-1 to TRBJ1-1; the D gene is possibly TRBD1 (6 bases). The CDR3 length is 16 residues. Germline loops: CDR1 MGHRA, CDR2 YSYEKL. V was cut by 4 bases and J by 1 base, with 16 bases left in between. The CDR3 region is CASSLTNEGQNTEAFF. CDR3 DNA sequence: TGCGCCAGCAGCCTGACCAACGAGGGACAGAACACTGAAGCTTTCTTT.

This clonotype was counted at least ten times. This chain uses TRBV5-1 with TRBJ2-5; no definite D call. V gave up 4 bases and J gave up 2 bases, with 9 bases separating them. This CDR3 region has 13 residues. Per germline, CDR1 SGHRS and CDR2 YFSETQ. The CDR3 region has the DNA TGCGCCAGCAGCGGTAGGCAGCAAGAGACCCAGTACTTC. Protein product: CASSGRQQETQYF.

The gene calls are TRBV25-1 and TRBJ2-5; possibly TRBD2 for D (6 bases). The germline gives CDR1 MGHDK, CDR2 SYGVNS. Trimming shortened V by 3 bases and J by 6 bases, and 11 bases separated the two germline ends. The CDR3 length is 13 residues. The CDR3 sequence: CASSDGGLQTQYF. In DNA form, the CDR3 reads TGTGCCAGCAGTGATGGGGGGTTGCAGACCCAGTACTTC.

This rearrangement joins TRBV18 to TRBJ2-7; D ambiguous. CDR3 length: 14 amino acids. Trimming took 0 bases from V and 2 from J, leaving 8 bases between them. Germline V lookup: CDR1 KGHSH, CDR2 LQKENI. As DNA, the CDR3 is TGTGCCAGCTCACCACCAGACTTGCCCTACGAGCAGTACTTC. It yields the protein CASSPPDLPYEQYF.

CDR3 residues: CASSLEGSSGGAHEQFF. The CDR3 DNA is TGTGCCAGCAGCTTAGAGGGTAGTAGCGGGGGGGCACATGAGCAGTTCTTC. The chain joins TRBV11-2 to TRBJ2-1; 11 bases are shared with TRBD2. Germline CDR1 is SGHAT and CDR2 is FQNNGV. There are 17 residues in the CDR3. The trim removed 0 bases at V and 8 bases at J, leaving 9 bases unmatched.

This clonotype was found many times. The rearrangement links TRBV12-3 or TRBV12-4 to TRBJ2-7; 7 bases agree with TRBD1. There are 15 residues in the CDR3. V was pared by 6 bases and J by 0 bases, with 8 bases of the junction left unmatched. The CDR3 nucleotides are TGTGCCAGCAGACCTAACAGGGGAAGCTCCTACGAGCAGTACTTC. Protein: CASRPNRGSSYEQYF.

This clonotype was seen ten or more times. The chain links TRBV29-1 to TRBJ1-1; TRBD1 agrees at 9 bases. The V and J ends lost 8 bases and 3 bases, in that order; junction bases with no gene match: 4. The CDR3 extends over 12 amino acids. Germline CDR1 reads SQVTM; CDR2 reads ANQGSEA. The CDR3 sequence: CSFGDRDTEAFF. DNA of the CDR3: TGCAGCTTTGGGGACAGGGACACTGAAGCTTTCTTT.

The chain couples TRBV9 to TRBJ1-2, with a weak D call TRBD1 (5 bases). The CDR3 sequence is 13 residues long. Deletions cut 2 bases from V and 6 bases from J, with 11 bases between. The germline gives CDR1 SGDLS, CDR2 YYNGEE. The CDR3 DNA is TGTGCCAGCAGCGTCGGGGCAGGGCATGGCTACACCTTC. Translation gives CASSVGAGHGYTF.

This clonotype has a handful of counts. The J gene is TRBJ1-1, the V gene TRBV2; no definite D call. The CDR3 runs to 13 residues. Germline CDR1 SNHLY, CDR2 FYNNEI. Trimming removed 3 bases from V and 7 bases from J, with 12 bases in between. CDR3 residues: CASSEFGYFEAFF. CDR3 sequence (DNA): TGTGCCAGCAGTGAGTTCGGCTATTTTGAAGCTTTCTTT. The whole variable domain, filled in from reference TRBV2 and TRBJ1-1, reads EPEVTQTPSHQVTQMGQEVILRCVPISNHLYFYWYRQILGQKVEFLVSFYNNEISEKSEIFDDQFSVERPDGSNFTLKIRSTKLEDSAMYFCASSEFGYFEAFFGQGTRLTVV.